The entry below describes one T cell receptor (beta chain). The sample has other DNA sequences that encode this CDR3 too. Per the germline V gene, CDR1 is MNHEY and CDR2 is SMNVEV (reference sequence). The CDR3 length is 14 residues. Trimming pared 3 bases from V and 0 bases from J, leaving 9 bases between. The data derive from a study of blood T cell repertoires in COVID-19. Background on the study: From the United States, Italy and Spain came samples of acute and convalescent COVID-19. Sample material is recorded as cDNA or gDNA derived from T cells, B-cell-depleted T cells, or PBMCs.

Original handling: Cell counts per sample came from amplifying reference gene primers. Assay used: immunoSEQ multiplex PCR; TCRdb lists only in-frame clones, some missing. V, J and clone size are taken as reported in that table, and D and trimming were inferred from the DNA itself. Of 50,000 to 65,000 clones in the sample, about 86% were seen once. The chain combines TRBV27 with TRBJ2-7; maybe TRBD1 (5 bases). The sample consisted of peripheral blood. The receptor was derived from a human donor in a cohort sampled during active COVID-19. The CDR3 region is CASSFRQGSYEQYF. CDR3 nucleotides: TGTGCCAGCAGTTTTAGGCAGGGCTCCTACGAGCAGTACTTC.